The clone carrying this T cell receptor beta chain was detected ten times or more. CDR3 length: 14 residues. The germline V gene encodes CDR1 MNHEY and CDR2 SMNVEV (reference sequence). The V gene lost 4 bases and the J gene lost 6 bases, with 14 bases spanning the gap. This sample stems from a study of T cells after yellow fever vaccination. TCRdb re-analysed the 5' RACE reads in MiXCR, keeping a single row per CDR3 protein. This sample carries roughly 110,000 distinct CDR3 sequences, 8.4% of them seen once, and the ten largest clones take around 25%. This chain connects TRBV27 to TRBJ2-3; perhaps TRBD2 as D (6 bases). Specimen: CD8+ T cells sorted from PBMCs, collected 45 days after the yellow fever booster vaccination. The receptor's source is a man aged 30 to 45 who received the YFV17D yellow fever vaccine. In DNA form, the CDR3 reads TGTGCCAGCAGTTCCGGGACTCCCTTGGATACGCAGTATTTT. Protein: CASSSGTPLDTQYF.